The 10 T cell receptor beta chains given below trace back to one sample, sequenced in a study of T cell changes during pregnancy in multiple sclerosis. Sequenced by immunoSEQ multiplex PCR; TCRdb stores in-frame clones only, minus some. The sample lists tens of thousands of clones, roughly 90% seen once, with about 0.6% in the top ten. This sample comprised CD4+ T cells from peripheral blood mononuclear cells, obtained after pregnancy. All receptors derive from a female donor with multiple sclerosis, enrolled in a pregnancy study.

V usage is TRBV9 and J usage is TRBJ2-6; 9 nucleotides match TRBD1. This CDR3 is 13 amino acids long. CDR1 and CDR2 from the germline V gene are SGDLS and YYNGEE. Trimming cost V 6 bases and J 7 bases; bases outside gene matches: 2. The DNA of the CDR3 is TGTGCCAGCACGGACAGGGGAGCCAACGTCCTGACTTTC. It yields the protein CASTDRGANVLTF. Supplemented by reference TRBV9 and TRBJ2-6, the full variable domain reads DSGVTQTPKHLITATGQRVTLRCSPRSGDLSVYWYQQSLDQGLQFLIQYYNGEERAKGNILERFSAQQFPDLHSELNLSSLELGDSALYFCASTDRGANVLTFGAGSRLTVL.

The rearrangement links TRBV5-6 to TRBJ1-6; D is uncertain. CDR1 SGHDT and CDR2 YYEEEE come from the germline V gene. The CDR3 has 15 amino acids. Trimming removed 6 bases from V and 4 bases from J, with 14 bases in between. The CDR3 DNA sequence: TGTGCCAGCACAGCGGGCACATCATATAATTCACCCCTCCACTTT. As protein: CASTAGTSYNSPLHF. Drawing the rest from reference TRBV5-6 and TRBJ1-6, the complete variable domain is DAGVTQSPTHLIKTRGQQVTLRCSPKSGHDTVSWYQQALGQGPQFIFQYYEEEERQRGNFPDRFSGHQFPNYSSELNVNALLLGDSALYLCASTAGTSYNSPLHFGNGTRLTVT.

The chain is built from TRBV7-3 and TRBJ1-5; possible D gene TRBD1, 6 bases. The CDR3 runs to 15 residues. The V gene lost 4 bases and the J gene lost 1 base, with 11 bases spanning the gap. Germline V lookup: CDR1 SGHTA, CDR2 FQGTGA. In DNA, the CDR3 is TGTGCCAGCAGCTGGGGGCCACTGAGCAATCAGCCCCAGCATTTT. Its protein is CASSWGPLSNQPQHF.

The J gene is TRBJ1-4, the V gene TRBV9; D remains unclear. The CDR3 length is 16 residues. Germline V gene lookup returns CDR1 SGDLS and CDR2 YYNGEE. The V end lost 4 bases, the J end lost 4 bases, and 17 bases lay between the germline ends. In nucleotides, the CDR3 is TGTGCCAGCAGCCCACGGGAGGTATCCGTTAATGAAAAACTGTTTTTT. Its protein is CASSPREVSVNEKLFF.

This chain joins TRBV30 and TRBJ1-2, with no clear D. The CDR3 is 11 residues long. Germline CDR1 and CDR2: GTSNPN and SVGIG (reference sequence). Trimming pared 4 bases from V and 5 bases from J, leaving 8 bases between. Here the CDR3 DNA reads TGTGCCTGGAAGCACAGTTATGGCTACACCTTC. It encodes CAWKHSYGYTF.

The rearrangement uses TRBV5-4 and TRBJ2-5, with 8 positions matching TRBD1. CDR1 is SGHNT, CDR2 YYREEE, per germline (reference sequence). There are 16 residues in the CDR3. V was clipped by 0 bases and J by 4 bases; unmatched bases: 8. The CDR3 coding sequence is TGTGCCAGCAGCTTGGGCCAGACAGGGGTGGGAGAGACCCAGTACTTC. Protein sequence: CASSLGQTGVGETQYF.

The chain links TRBV7-2 to TRBJ1-4; D not certain. V was trimmed by 0 bases and J by 7 bases, leaving 12 bases between them. Germline CDR1 reads SGHTA; CDR2 reads FQGNSA. CDR3 length: 15 residues. The CDR3 DNA sequence: TGTGCCAGCAGCTTAGCGGTGGGGAGGAGTGAAAAACTGTTTTTT. The encoded protein is CASSLAVGRSEKLFF.

This clone has only one observation. The chain couples TRBV6-6 to TRBJ1-1; no reliable D call. V was cut by 5 bases and J by 3 bases, with 16 bases left in between. Germline V gene lookup returns CDR1 MNHNY and CDR2 SVGAGI (reference sequence). The CDR3 is 15 amino acids. CDR3 nucleotides: TGTGCCAGCAGTCGTCTCGCGGGCGGATACACTGAAGCTTTCTTT. Protein: CASSRLAGGYTEAFF.

This chain links TRBV30 with TRBJ1-2, with D tentatively TRBD1 (6 bases). The CDR3 loop spans 12 amino acids. Germline CDR1 reads GTSNPN; CDR2 reads SVGIG (reference sequence). Trimming removed 5 bases from V and 4 bases from J, with 11 bases in between. The CDR3 region is CAWAQDSYGYTF. The CDR3 region has the DNA TGTGCCTGGGCTCAGGACAGCTATGGCTACACCTTC.

This chain links TRBV27 with TRBJ1-2; 8 bases fit TRBD1. This CDR3 spans 15 amino acids. The germline CDR1 and CDR2 sequences are MNHEY and SMNVEV (reference sequence). V lost 6 bases to trimming and J lost 2 bases; unmatched junction nucleotides: 8. The CDR3: CASSPRDRPNYGYTF. Written as DNA, the CDR3 is TGTGCCAGCAGCCCCCGGGACAGGCCGAACTATGGCTACACCTTC.